This TCR beta chain was captured by sequencing in a study of shared clonotypes between healthy human individuals. The CDR3 runs to 16 residues. The V gene's germline CDR1 is MNHEY and CDR2 SVGAGI. Profiling relied on immunoSEQ multiplex PCR, and the TCRdb table lists in-frame clones only, not all of them. The data show a few million clones, with around 94% seen just once and around 0.14% held by the top ten. V usage is TRBV6-5 and J usage is TRBJ2-5, with TRBD2 matching over 8 bases. The J call is doubtful: the DNA matches TRBJ2-7 better. This TCR was sampled from a young man in good health. The sample taken for sequencing was naive CD4+ T cells sorted from blood. Subset defined: CD45RA+ positively selected. In DNA form, the CDR3 reads TGTGCCAGCAGTTACTTCGGGGGGGCCTCATCCTACGAGCAGTACTTC. Protein product: CASSYFGGASSYEQYF.